This TCR beta chain was identified during a study of beta chain features in type 1 diabetes. Study as a whole: On cell yields, gender and age, patients and healthy donors were similar.

Expressed TCRB transcripts were sequenced because the entire RNA isolate underwent reverse transcription. The assay was immunoSEQ multiplex PCR, and TCRdb's table has in-frame clones only and misses some. The table includes around 290,000 clones, 8% detected once. The V end was cut by 0 bases, the J end by 3 bases, with 16 bases between. Germline loops: CDR1 SGHDT, CDR2 YYEEEE. The CDR3 totals 17 residues. Sequencing was performed on central memory CD4+ T cells from blood. This clonotype was sampled from a woman younger than 35 in good health. V and J are TRBV5-6 and TRBJ2-1; D is possibly TRBD1 (5 bases). The CDR3 coding sequence is TGTGCCAGCAGCTTGGACTTCCAGGGCGTCGTCTACAATGAGCAGTTCTTC. Translated, it gives CASSLDFQGVVYNEQFF.